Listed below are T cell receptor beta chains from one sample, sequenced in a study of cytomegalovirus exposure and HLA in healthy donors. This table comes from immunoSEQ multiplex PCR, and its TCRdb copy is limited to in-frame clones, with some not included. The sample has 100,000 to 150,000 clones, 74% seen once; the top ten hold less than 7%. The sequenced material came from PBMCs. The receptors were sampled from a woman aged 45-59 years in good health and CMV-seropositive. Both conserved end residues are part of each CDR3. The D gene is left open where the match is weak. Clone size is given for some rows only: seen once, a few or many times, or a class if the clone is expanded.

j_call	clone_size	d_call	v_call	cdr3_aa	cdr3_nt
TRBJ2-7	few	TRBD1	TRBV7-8	CASRPLYRGGGEQYF	TGTGCCAGCAGACCCCTGTACAGGGGTGGGGGCGAGCAGTACTTC
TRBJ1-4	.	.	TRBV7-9	CASSLGTGTSLEKLFF	TGTGCCAGCAGCTTGGGTACCGGGACAAGTCTTGAAAAACTGTTTTTT
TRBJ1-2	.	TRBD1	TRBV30	CAWSVLPTGIYGYTF	TGTGCCTGGAGTGTACTTCCGACAGGGATCTATGGCTACACCTTC
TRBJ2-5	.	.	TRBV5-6	CASSPQVPQETQYF	TGTGCCAGCAGCCCACAGGTACCCCAAGAGACCCAGTACTTC
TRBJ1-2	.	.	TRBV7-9	CASSLVSQGYGYTF	TGTGCCAGCAGCTTAGTGTCTCAGGGATATGGCTACACCTTC
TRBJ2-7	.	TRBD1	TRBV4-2	CASSQQSDRGNEQYF	TGTGCCAGCAGCCAACAGTCCGACAGGGGGAACGAGCAGTACTTC
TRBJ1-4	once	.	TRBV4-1	CASRQGATNEKLFF	TGCGCCAGCAGGCAAGGAGCAACTAATGAAAAACTGTTTTTT
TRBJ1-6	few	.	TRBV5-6	CASSLGHSNSPLHF	TGTGCCAGCAGCTTAGGACACTCTAATTCACCCCTCCACTTT
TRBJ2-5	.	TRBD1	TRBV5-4	CASSPRTGPETQYF	TGTGCCAGCAGCCCCCGGACAGGCCCGGAGACCCAGTACTTC
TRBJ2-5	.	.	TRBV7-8	CASSHDGGTETQYF	TGTGCCAGCAGCCACGATGGAGGGACGGAGACCCAGTACTTC
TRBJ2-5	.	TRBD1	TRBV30	CAWIPGGAETQYF	TGTGCCTGGATCCCAGGGGGCGCCGAGACCCAGTACTTC
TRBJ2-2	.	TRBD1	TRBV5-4	CASSRRTGDSGELFF	TGTGCCAGCAGCCGACGGACAGGCGACTCGGGGGAGCTGTTTTTT
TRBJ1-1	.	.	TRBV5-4	CASSLVKGQNTEAFF	TGTGCCAGCAGCTTGGTAAAGGGACAGAACACTGAAGCTTTCTTT
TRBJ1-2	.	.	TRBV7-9	CASASGSSASLNYGYTF	TGTGCCAGCGCCAGCGGGAGCAGCGCGAGTCTTAACTATGGCTACACCTTC
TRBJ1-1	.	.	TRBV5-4	CASSLPPRGMNTEAFF	TGTGCCAGCAGCTTGCCCCCCAGAGGTATGAACACTGAAGCTTTCTTT
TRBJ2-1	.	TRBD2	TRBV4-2	CASSQAGSSGGNEQFF	TGTGCCAGCAGCCAAGCTGGCTCTAGCGGGGGCAATGAGCAGTTCTTC
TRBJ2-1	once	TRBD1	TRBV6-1	CASTGQGRDEQFF	TGTGCCAGCACAGGACAGGGACGAGATGAGCAGTTCTTC
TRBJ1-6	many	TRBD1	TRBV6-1	CASIGTGGENSPLHF	TGTGCCAGCATCGGGACAGGGGGCGAAAATTCACCCCTCCACTTT
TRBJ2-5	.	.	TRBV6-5	CASSPYRAQETQYF	TGTGCCAGCAGCCCCTACAGAGCTCAAGAGACCCAGTACTTC
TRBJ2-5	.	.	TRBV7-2	CASSPPELETQYF	TGTGCCAGCAGCCCCCCGGAGTTAGAGACCCAGTACTTC
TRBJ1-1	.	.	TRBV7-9	CASSSGPIGNTEAFF	TGTGCCAGCAGCTCTGGTCCTATCGGGAACACTGAAGCTTTCTTT
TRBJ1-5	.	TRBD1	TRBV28	CASLRQGAQPQHF	TGTGCCAGCCTTAGACAGGGGGCCCAGCCCCAGCATTTT
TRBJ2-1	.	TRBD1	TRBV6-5	CASQRGQGGKQFF	TGTGCCTCACAAAGGGGACAGGGGGGAAAGCAGTTCTTC